This T cell receptor beta chain was captured in a study of shared clonotypes between healthy human individuals. Sequenced by immunoSEQ multiplex PCR; TCRdb stores in-frame clones only, minus some. The repertoire consists of more than 2 million clones, with nearly 97% occurring once and the leading ten covering about 0.13%. Trimming removed 5 bases from V and 4 bases from J, with 12 bases in between. The CDR3 sequence is 13 residues long. CDR1 is SGHRS, CDR2 YFSETQ, per germline. As regards this clone: Antigen specificity is unknown. The sample has other DNA sequences that encode this CDR3 too.

Overall study results and limits: In a few donors, around 5% of naive CD4 clonotypes appeared in common.

The receptor's source is a man between 18 and 29 years old in good health. The J gene is TRBJ1-1, the V gene TRBV5-1, with TRBD1 as a possible D gene (5 bases). What was sequenced was naive CD4+ T cells sorted from blood. Subset given: CD45RA+ positively selected. The CDR3 sequence: CASSSGMGTEAFF. CDR3 bases: TGCGCCAGCAGTTCAGGGATGGGCACTGAAGCTTTCTTT.